This T cell receptor (beta chain) stems from a study of shared clonotypes between healthy human individuals. About the research overall: For every donor, three CD4 naive, three CD4 memory, two CD8 naive and one CD8 memory plates were used. Notes on the study in general: Depth was large, yet rarefaction showed that sorted-subset sequencing was incomplete. Genetic and exposure-history diversity was limited by the few donors.

The CDR3 sequence is 15 residues long. Trimming at V came to 6 bases and at J to 4 bases, leaving 7 bases not matched to a gene. Germline V gene data show CDR1 as MDHEN and CDR2 as SYDVKM. Comment on this clone: Its target is unknown.

The protocol was immunoSEQ multiplex PCR, while the TCRdb copy is restricted to in-frame clones and leaves out a portion. The sample yields under 1,900,000 clones, just under 99% seen once. This chain uses TRBV28 with TRBJ2-3, with 10 bases matching TRBD2. The sample comprised naive CD4+ T cells sorted from blood. The subset here: CD45RA+ positively selected. This TCR was recovered from a man aged 25-40 years in good health. The CDR3 loop is CASSKSGREADTQYF. CDR3 nucleotide sequence: TGTGCCAGCAGCAAGAGCGGGAGGGAGGCAGATACGCAGTATTTT.